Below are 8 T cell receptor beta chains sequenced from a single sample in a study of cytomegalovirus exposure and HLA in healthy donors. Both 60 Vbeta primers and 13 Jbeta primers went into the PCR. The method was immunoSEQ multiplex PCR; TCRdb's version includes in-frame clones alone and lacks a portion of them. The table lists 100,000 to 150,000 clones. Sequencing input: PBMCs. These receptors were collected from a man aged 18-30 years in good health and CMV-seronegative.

This CDR3 is CASSPQGAYEQYF. The CDR3 bases are TGTGCCAGCAGCCCTCAGGGGGCCTACGAGCAGTACTTC. The chain joins TRBV9 to TRBJ2-7; 7 nucleotides align to TRBD1. The CDR3 covers 13 residues. The V segment lost 4 bases and the J segment 2 bases; nucleotides outside the gene matches: 3. Germline V gene data show CDR1 as SGDLS and CDR2 as YYNGEE.

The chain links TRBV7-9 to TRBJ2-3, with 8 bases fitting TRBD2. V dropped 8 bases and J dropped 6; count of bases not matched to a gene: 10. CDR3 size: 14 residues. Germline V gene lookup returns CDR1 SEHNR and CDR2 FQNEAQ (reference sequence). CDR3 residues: CASSGREVEDTQYF. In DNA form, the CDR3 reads TGTGCCAGCTCCGGGCGGGAGGTTGAGGATACGCAGTATTTT.

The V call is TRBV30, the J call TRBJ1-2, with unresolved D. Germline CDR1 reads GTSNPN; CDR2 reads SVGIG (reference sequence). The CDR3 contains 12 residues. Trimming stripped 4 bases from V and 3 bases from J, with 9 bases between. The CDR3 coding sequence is TGTGCCTGGAATCGCGGCCACTATGGCTACACCTTC. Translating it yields CAWNRGHYGYTF.

CDR3 in amino acids: CASSLLAGNNEQFF. The CDR3 nucleotides read TGTGCCAGCAGTTTGCTAGCGGGGAACAATGAGCAGTTCTTC. The chain has TRBV28 and TRBJ2-1; TRBD2 agrees at 9 bases. Germline lookup yields CDR1 MDHEN and CDR2 SYDVKM. CDR3 length: 14 residues. V shed 3 bases, J shed 5 bases, and the junction held 2 bases outside the gene matches.

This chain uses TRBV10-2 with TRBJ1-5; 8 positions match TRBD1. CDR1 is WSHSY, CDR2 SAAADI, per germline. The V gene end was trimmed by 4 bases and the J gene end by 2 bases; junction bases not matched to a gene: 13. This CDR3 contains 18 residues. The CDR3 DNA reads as TGCGCCAGCAGTGGGTGGGGACAGGAGTTTACGGGCAATCAGCCCCAGCATTTT. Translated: CASSGWGQEFTGNQPQHF.

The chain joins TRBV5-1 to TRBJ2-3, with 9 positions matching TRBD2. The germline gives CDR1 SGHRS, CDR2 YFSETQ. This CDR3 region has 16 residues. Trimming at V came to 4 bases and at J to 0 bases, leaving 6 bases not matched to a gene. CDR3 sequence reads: CASSSGSGRSTDTQYF. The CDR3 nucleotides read TGCGCCAGCAGCAGCGGTAGCGGGAGAAGCACAGATACGCAGTATTTT.

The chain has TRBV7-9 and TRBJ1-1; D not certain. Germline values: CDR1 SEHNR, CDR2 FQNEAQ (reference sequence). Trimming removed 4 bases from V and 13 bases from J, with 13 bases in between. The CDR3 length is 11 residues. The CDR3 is CASSSETRGFF. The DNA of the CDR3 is TGTGCCAGCAGCTCGGAGACCCGAGGTTTCTTT.

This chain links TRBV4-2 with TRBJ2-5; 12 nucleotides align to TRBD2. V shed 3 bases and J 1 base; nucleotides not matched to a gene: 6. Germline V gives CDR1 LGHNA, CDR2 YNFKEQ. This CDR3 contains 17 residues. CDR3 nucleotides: TGTGCCAGCAGCCAGGGACTAGCGGGCCATATCCAAGAGACCCAGTACTTC. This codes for CASSQGLAGHIQETQYF.